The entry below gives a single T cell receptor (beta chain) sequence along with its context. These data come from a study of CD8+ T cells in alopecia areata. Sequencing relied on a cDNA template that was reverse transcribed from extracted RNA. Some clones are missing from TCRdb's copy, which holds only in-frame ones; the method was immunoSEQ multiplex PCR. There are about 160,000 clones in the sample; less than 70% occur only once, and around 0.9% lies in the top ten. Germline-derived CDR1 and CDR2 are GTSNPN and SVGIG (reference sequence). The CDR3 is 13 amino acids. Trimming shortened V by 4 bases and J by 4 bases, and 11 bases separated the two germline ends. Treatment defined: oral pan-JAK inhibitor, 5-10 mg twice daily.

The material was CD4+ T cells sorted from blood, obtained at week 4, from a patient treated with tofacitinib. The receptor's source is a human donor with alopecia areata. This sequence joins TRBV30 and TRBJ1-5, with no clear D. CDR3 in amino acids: CAWNLAINQPQHF. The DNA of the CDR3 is TGTGCCTGGAATTTGGCAATTAATCAGCCCCAGCATTTT.